These 10 T cell receptor beta chains were sequenced from one sample in a study of T-cell reconstitution after alpha-beta-depleted transplantation in children. A TCRbeta library incorporating unique molecular identifiers was prepared. TCRdb reanalysed the PCR reads using MiXCR and keeps one entry per CDR3 protein. The table has nearly 350,000 distinct CDR3 sequences, about 17% seen once. The material sequenced was PBMCs, mostly from graft donor cells, taken 360 days after TCRalphabeta/CD19-depleted stem cell transplant. The receptors were gathered from a male patient aged 2 to 9 who had a stem cell transplant for acute lymphoblastic leukemia, so the T cells may come from the graft donor.

This sequence joins TRBV20-1 and TRBJ2-2, with 8 nucleotides matching TRBD2. The CDR3 sequence is 13 residues long. Germline V CDR1 and CDR2: DFQATT, SNEGSKA (reference sequence). Unmatched junction bases numbered 8, after V lost 6 bases and J lost 8 bases. CDR3 in amino acids: CSARGLVAGELFF. The DNA for the CDR3 is TGCAGTGCCAGGGGACTAGTGGCAGGGGAGCTGTTTTTT.

This rearrangement joins TRBV7-2 to TRBJ2-3; the D gene is possibly TRBD2 (6 bases). The CDR3 totals 16 residues. Germline-derived CDR1 and CDR2 are SGHTA and FQGNSA. With 1 base removed from V and 10 bases from J, the gap between germline ends came to 21 bases. The CDR3 DNA is TGTGCCAGCAGCTTAGTTCGCGGGGCCTCCCCTTATCCGCAGTATTTT. It encodes CASSLVRGASPYPQYF.

This clonotype appeared a few times. The chain joins TRBV4-3 to TRBJ2-3; 7 bases agree with TRBD2. Losses at the gene ends were 1 base for V and 5 bases for J; bases not matched to a gene: 9. CDR3 length: 16 residues. In germline, CDR1 is LGHNA, CDR2 YSLEER. The DNA of the CDR3 is TGCGCCAGCAGCCAAGTTTCGGGAGGACGAGTAGATACGCAGTATTTT. Translation: CASSQVSGGRVDTQYF.

This clonotype was detected ten times or more. The chain carries TRBV4-3 and TRBJ2-2; D not certain. The CDR3 has 14 residues. Germline V gene sequence: CDR1 LGHNA, CDR2 YSLEER. V was trimmed by 3 bases and J by 3 bases, leaving 8 bases between them. CDR3 residues: CASSQADHTGELFF. The CDR3 nucleotides are TGCGCCAGCAGCCAGGCGGACCACACCGGGGAGCTGTTTTTT.

The chain combines TRBV6-2 or TRBV6-3 with TRBJ2-3; TRBD2 matches 14 bases. This CDR3 region has 19 residues. The germline gives CDR1 MNHEY, CDR2 SVGEGT. V shed 2 bases, J shed 4 bases, and the junction held 11 bases outside the gene matches. CDR3 sequence reads: CASSYPGTSGRVWSDTQYF. In DNA form, the CDR3 reads TGTGCCAGCAGTTACCCAGGGACTAGCGGGAGAGTATGGTCAGATACGCAGTATTTT.

This chain uses TRBV27 with TRBJ2-7; 7 nucleotides line up with TRBD1. This CDR3 region has 15 residues. The germline gives CDR1 MNHEY, CDR2 SMNVEV (reference sequence). V dropped 2 bases and J dropped 6; count of bases not matched to a gene: 10. The CDR3 loop reads CASSLARQGVAEQYF. As DNA, the CDR3 is TGTGCCAGCAGTTTAGCCCGACAGGGCGTAGCCGAGCAGTACTTC.

The V call is TRBV15, the J call TRBJ2-5, with D tentatively TRBD1 (5 bases). Trimming took 3 bases from V and 5 from J, leaving 10 bases between them. Germline V lookup: CDR1 LNHNV, CDR2 YYDKDF (reference sequence). The length of the CDR3 is 13 residues. This CDR3 reads CATSRGLMETQYF. As DNA, the CDR3 is TGTGCCACCAGCAGGGGGCTAATGGAGACCCAGTACTTC.

The gene calls are TRBV10-3 and TRBJ2-5, with 11 bases aligning to TRBD2. CDR3 length: 16 amino acids. Germline CDR1 reads ENHRY; CDR2 reads SYGVKD. With 6 bases clipped from V and 4 bases from J, the junction kept 10 bases outside the gene matches. Here the CDR3 reads CAISPGGTSGTETQYF. CDR3 DNA sequence: TGTGCCATCAGCCCAGGCGGGACTAGCGGAACAGAGACCCAGTACTTC.

The V call is TRBV24-1, the J call TRBJ2-1; no definite D call. The CDR3 runs 8 residues. V lost 11 bases to trimming and J lost 15 bases, with 10 bases between them. Per the germline V gene, CDR1 is KGHDR and CDR2 is SFDVKD. The CDR3 nucleotides read TGTGCCAGCGAAGTTAGGTTCTTC. Its protein is CASEVRFF.

The sample holds a few counts of this clonotype. The rearrangement links TRBV20-1 to TRBJ2-3; D remains ambiguous. Germline V gene lookup returns CDR1 DFQATT and CDR2 SNEGSKA (reference sequence). V was clipped by 2 bases and J by 0 bases, with 9 bases between them. The CDR3 covers 14 residues. The CDR3 is CSARRPASTDTQYF. For the CDR3, the DNA is TGCAGTGCTAGACGTCCCGCTAGCACAGATACGCAGTATTTT.